This T cell receptor (beta chain) emerged from a study of synovial regulatory T cells in juvenile arthritis. On the study more broadly: One patient received methotrexate plus infliximab; one lacked treatment information. Study outcomes and limitations: TCR diversity was lower in inflammation-associated blood Treg cells than in other blood Treg cells. Synovial Tregs shared more CDR3 sequences with iaTregs than other blood Tregs.

The CDR3 totals 14 residues. The entry carries no DNA sequence. CDR1 is SGHRS, CDR2 YFSETQ, per germline. Profiling relied on immunoSEQ multiplex PCR, and the TCRdb table lists in-frame clones only, not all of them. The listing records roughly 9,200 clones. As concerns this clone: Its specificity is not known.

Material for sequencing was Treg cells from blood. Subset here: remaining (HLA-DR-negative) circulating blood Treg cells. The sequence came from a donor aged 2-35 years with juvenile idiopathic arthritis. V usage is TRBV5-1 and J usage is TRBJ1-4; TCRdb's D call of TRBD1 is untestable without DNA. The CDR3 reads CASGPTGNNEKLFF.